Presented here are 10 T cell receptor beta chains from one specimen sequenced in a study of shared clonotypes between healthy human individuals. Clones were read by immunoSEQ multiplex PCR, and TCRdb kept only the in-frame ones, dropping some. The sample records just over 2,000,000 clones, 85% to 95% being singletons. The sequencing input was naive CD4+ T cells sorted from blood. Subset noted: CD45RA+ positively selected. Source of these receptors: a young man in good health.

This clone was recorded only once. The chain joins TRBV6-4 to TRBJ2-2, with D maybe TRBD2 (6 bases). The CDR3 totals 15 residues. Trimming left V 5 bases short and J 3 bases short, with 13 bases between. The V gene's germline CDR1 is MRHNA and CDR2 SNTAGT. The CDR3 is CASSQASEYTGELFF. DNA for the CDR3: TGTGCCAGCAGTCAAGCTAGCGAGTACACCGGGGAGCTGTTTTTT.

The V and J genes are TRBV10-3 and TRBJ2-1, with 9 bases that match TRBD2. The CDR3 is 14 residues long. Germline V gene lookup returns CDR1 ENHRY and CDR2 SYGVKD. The J segment lost 7 bases and the V segment lost 4 bases, leaving 5 bases of the junction unmatched. The CDR3 nucleotides are TGTGCCATCAGTGGTTTGACTAGCGGTAATGAGCAGTTCTTC. Protein sequence: CAISGLTSGNEQFF.

This clone was detected a few times. In DNA, the CDR3 is TGTGCCAGCAGCGAAGTGGGGGGGCTGAATTCACCCCTCCACTTT. Translating gives CASSEVGGLNSPLHF. The chain recombines TRBV7-2 with TRBJ1-6; weak D call: TRBD1 (6 bases). V was cut by 5 bases and J by 7 bases, with 15 bases left in between. The CDR3 runs 15 residues. The germline CDR1 and CDR2 sequences are SGHTA and FQGNSA. Based on the CDR3 plus reference TRBV7-2 and TRBJ1-6, the full variable domain is GAGVSQSPSNKVTEKGKDVELRCDPISGHTALYWYRQSLGQGLEFLIYFQGNSAPDKSGLPSDRFSAERTGGSVSTLTIQRTQQEDSAVYLCASSEVGGLNSPLHFGNGTRLTVT.

The chain has TRBV2 and TRBJ2-5, with D unclear. Trimming removed 7 bases from V and 5 bases from J, with 8 bases in between. Germline V gives CDR1 SNHLY, CDR2 FYNNEI. This CDR3 has 11 amino acids. The CDR3 protein is CASNNKETQYF. The DNA of the CDR3 is TGTGCCAGCAATAACAAGGAGACCCAGTACTTC.

V usage is TRBV10-1 and J usage is TRBJ2-3; TRBD1 is a possible D gene (5 bases). V was pared by 2 bases and J by 6 bases, with 18 bases between. The germline V gene has CDR1 WNHNN and CDR2 SYGVQD (reference sequence). The CDR3 is 16 amino acids. Here the CDR3 DNA reads TGCGCCAGCAGTGAGAGGGGCAGGTTCTCGGAGGATACGCAGTATTTT. Amino acids: CASSERGRFSEDTQYF.

This clone was found once. The genes are TRBV27 and TRBJ1-1; possibly TRBD1 for D (5 bases). The CDR3 has 16 amino acids. Germline V lookup: CDR1 MNHEY, CDR2 SMNVEV (reference sequence). V was cut by 6 bases and J by 1 base, with 18 bases left in between. The CDR3: CASRGRGRVANTEAFF. CDR3 coding DNA: TGTGCCAGCAGGGGTCGGGGGAGGGTGGCGAACACTGAAGCTTTCTTT.

The chain is built from TRBV10-3 and TRBJ2-7; D not certain. The CDR3 loop spans 12 amino acids. Germline CDR1 ENHRY, CDR2 SYGVKD. V was shortened by 5 bases and J by 3 bases, with 8 bases between the two germline ends. The CDR3 sequence: CAISTSVYEQYF. DNA of the CDR3: TGTGCCATCAGTACATCCGTCTACGAGCAGTACTTC.

This clone was detected once. The chain employs TRBV7-9 and TRBJ2-5, with TRBD1 matching over 7 bases. V dropped 1 base and J dropped 5; count of bases not matched to a gene: 13. CDR1 is SEHNR, CDR2 FQNEAQ, per germline (reference sequence). The CDR3 sequence is 17 residues long. Here the CDR3 reads CASSLEGTVSLVETQYF. DNA of the CDR3: TGTGCCAGCAGCTTAGAAGGGACAGTCTCCCTGGTGGAGACCCAGTACTTC. Filled out from reference TRBV7-9 and TRBJ2-5, the complete variable domain reads DTGVSQNPRHKITKRGQNVTFRCDPISEHNRLYWYRQTLGQGPEFLTYFQNEAQLEKSRLLSDRFSAERPKGSFSTLEIQRTEQGDSAMYLCASSLEGTVSLVETQYFGPGTRLLVL.

This chain uses TRBV5-1 with TRBJ2-5, with 13 bases matching TRBD2. The V segment lost 2 bases and the J segment 4 bases; nucleotides outside the gene matches: 5. The germline V gene has CDR1 SGHRS and CDR2 YFSETQ. The CDR3 runs to 16 residues. The CDR3 DNA sequence: TGCGCCAGCAGCTTTGGGACTAGCGGGATTGGAGAGACCCAGTACTTC. It yields the protein CASSFGTSGIGETQYF. The whole variable domain, remainder taken from reference TRBV5-1 and TRBJ2-5, is KAGVTQTPRYLIKTRGQQVTLSCSPISGHRSVSWYQQTPGQGLQFLFEYFSETQRNKGNFPGRFSGRQFSNSRSEMNVSTLELGDSALYLCASSFGTSGIGETQYFGPGTRLLVL.

This clone was observed a single time. V gene TRBV5-5 combines with J gene TRBJ2-5; D gene unclear. The V gene lost 1 base and the J gene lost 2 bases, with 9 bases spanning the gap. This CDR3 spans 14 amino acids. Germline assignment: CDR1 SGHKS and CDR2 YYEKEE (reference sequence). For the CDR3, the DNA is TGTGCCAGCAGCTTGTTTACCGGGCAAGAGACCCAGTACTTC. It translates to CASSLFTGQETQYF.